The present T cell receptor beta chain was sequenced within a study of immune evolution from preneoplasia to lung adenocarcinoma (dated by TCRdb to about 2021). Regarding the complete study: HLA loss of heterozygosity was seen in roughly 6.6%, 14% and 36% of AIS, MIA and ADC lesions, and in no AAH lesions. The study combined immune gene expression, TCR sequencing and multiplex immunofluorescence to profile immune contexture across lung adenocarcinoma precursors and invasive adenocarcinoma. Resected precursor lesions (AAH, AIS, MIA) and invasive adenocarcinomas were each compared against paired morphologically normal lung tissue. The sample size depended on which specimens were available, not on a prior power calculation. The immune data were combined with whole exome sequencing and methylation data from the same cohort of nodules. A total of around 58 patients with pulmonary nodules who underwent surgical resection were included in the overall cohort. TCR sequencing data came from 45 to 60 patients. The study reported that under 120 samples were used for TCR sequencing. POLYSOLVER was used to infer class I HLA alleles from exome data, and LOHHLA was used to detect allele-specific HLA loss. Overall results and qualifications from the work: KRAS-mutant nodules showed the highest T cell clonality compared with EGFR-mutant or double wild-type lesions. The highest clonality was observed in normal lung, whereas higher T cell density and diversity but lower clonality appeared to be present in later-stage lesions. Normal lung had the highest top T cell clone frequencies, which appeared to decline progressively from AAH through AIS, MIA and invasive adenocarcinoma. The findings rested on association rather than direct causation, and larger cohorts with long-term follow-up and longitudinal biopsies were considered necessary. Because every patient came from Japan and China, how well the results apply to Western populations was uncertain.

Using the immunoSEQ hsTCRbeta Kit, TCR beta CDR3 regions were sequenced from DNA. Under the source paper's analysis protocol: The ImmunoSEQ Analyzer was used to analyse the TCR sequencing data. T cell clonality was defined as 1 minus Pielou's evenness computed on productive rearrangements. To measure T cell diversity, the inverse Simpson index was applied to productive templates. T cell density was expressed as TCR beta template counts normalized to usable DNA, with usable DNA estimated by amplifying and sequencing housekeeping genes. Two-sided Kruskal-Wallis tests were used to compare TCR metrics between histologic stages. As stored in TCRdb, this immuneACCESS dataset retains in-frame rearrangements with V and J assigned. A fraction of the clones does not appear; measured against another copy, unresolved V genes explain less than half of the discrepancy, and the remainder lacks a known reason. The V and J calls and clone size come from that table; D and trimming were worked out from the DNA. This sample comprises some 21,000 clones, about 80% of them detected only once. Around 5.6% of the sample rests with the top ten.

Reading the germline V gene gives CDR1 MNHNS and CDR2 SASEGT. The V end loses 7 bases and the J end loses 2 bases, and a stretch of 14 bases separates them. The CDR3 runs 15 amino acids, cysteine and phenylalanine included. Only the CDR3 DNA stays, 45 bases, in frame from base 1. Resection was performed on patients in Japan or China between the mid-2010s and the late 2010s. Histologic diagnosis of each case was confirmed independently by two lung cancer pathologists on H&E slides. Macro-dissection after pathologic assessment enriched premalignant or tumor cells for nucleic acid extraction. DNA was isolated from FFPE tissue using the AllPrep DNA/RNA FFPE Kit. The count of this clone is one. Its antigen is still unknown. Within one base of it there is no much larger clone, and no base qualities were kept.

This sequence uses TRBV6-1 and TRBJ1-4, and the D gene may be TRBD1, 5 bases matching. This TCR derives from a person between 60 and 69 years old with lung adenocarcinoma. The sample taken for sequencing was FFPE invasive lung adenocarcinoma tissue. Taken with the paper, the label for cell subset or site translates to: frankly invasive lung adenocarcinoma (ADC). The DNA sequence follows: TGTGCCAGCACTCCCTGGGGGGGTACTAATGAAAAACTGTTTTTT. Its protein product is CASTPWGGTNEKLFF.